Reported below is one T cell receptor beta chain. The germline V gene encodes CDR1 KGHSH and CDR2 LQKENI. The CDR3 extends over 14 amino acids. Losses at the gene ends were 1 base for V and 9 bases for J; bases not matched to a gene: 5. This specimen comes from a study of blood T cells in healthy people across ages. Background on the study: Roughly one uniquely barcoded beta molecule per two T cells was captured.

A J-beta primer mix and a sample-barcoded 5' primer were used in a second PCR of about 7 to 12 cycles. There were at least 3 million CDR3-containing paired-end reads obtained from each sample. Each CDR3 protein gets one entry after TCRdb re-called the 5' RACE reads with MiXCR. The repertoire includes roughly 1.9 million distinct CDR3 sequences, more than 35% of them detected once, and around 23% sits in the top ten. Donors were healthy Caucasian individuals from Russia aged roughly 6 to 95. Peripheral blood from each donor was collected in a volume of about 9.9 milliliters. The TCR was taken from a human donor in good health. This rearrangement joins TRBV18 to TRBJ2-1, with TRBD1 identical over 8 bases. The specimen was blood. The CDR3 region has the DNA TGTGCCAGCTCACCACTGGACAGGGAGCTTGAGCAGTTCTTC. This gives the protein CASSPLDRELEQFF.